This section outlines one T cell receptor (beta chain) sequence together with its context. Per germline, CDR1 SGDLS and CDR2 YYNGEE. CDR3 length: 14 amino acids. Trimming pared 0 bases from V and 1 base from J, leaving 6 bases between. Sequencing was performed with immunoSEQ multiplex PCR; in TCRdb, only in-frame clones are kept and a portion is missing. Of 900 to 1,200 clones detected, roughly 96% appear once; the ten largest clones hold roughly 15%. This specimen comes from a study of T cell clonotyping in hematopoietic cell transplantation. The chain couples TRBV9 to TRBJ2-3; D unclear. The sequencing used PBMCs, collected 30 days after allogeneic stem cell transplant. The sequence came from a young adult male patient who had an allogeneic stem cell transplant from a related donor, so the T cells may come from the graft donor. Some clones in this sample may be carry-over from other donors' samples. CDR3 sequence (DNA): TGTGCCAGCAGCGTAGAGACTCGCACAGATACGCAGTATTTT. Translation: CASSVETRTDTQYF.